Listed here are 18 T cell receptor beta chains from one sample, sequenced in a study of T cell repertoires in cytomegalovirus infection (dated by TCRdb to about 2019). The sample was run on an Illumina HiSeq 1500. TCRdb itself trimmed the public reads at Q25 with fastp, ran MiXCR and retained productive beta chains. A single entry per CDR3 protein holds the most common genes and DNA from its merged rows. The sample table records 170,000 or so distinct CDR3 sequences; roughly an eighth of these occur just once. The top ten constitute 27% of the sample. The sample taken for sequencing was PBMCs. All receptors come from a human donor in good health (CMV status not recorded). Some clones in this sample may be carry-over from other donors' samples.

The rearrangement uses TRBV2 and TRBJ2-5; D may be TRBD1 (7 bases). The CDR3 length is 12 residues. The germline V and J ends were trimmed by 8 bases and 4 bases, with 11 bases remaining between them. Germline CDR1 is SNHLY and CDR2 is FYNNEI. This chain's CDR3 is CASRQGGETQYF. DNA for the CDR3: TGTGCCAGCCGACAGGGAGGAGAGACCCAGTACTTC.

This clonotype was observed at least ten times. The chain employs TRBV7-6 and TRBJ2-1, with D possibly being TRBD1 or TRBD2 (5 bases each). Germline V gene lookup returns CDR1 SGHVS and CDR2 FNYEAQ. This CDR3 contains 19 residues. V lost 5 bases, J lost 5 bases, and 28 bases lay in between. CDR3 bases: TGTGCCAGCAGCGAGACGTGGGGGTTGCCCCCCACCGGACACAATGAGCAGTTCTTC. This sequence encodes CASSETWGLPPTGHNEQFF.

This clonotype was seen repeatedly, ten times or more. CDR3 DNA sequence: TGTGCCAGCAGCTTAGGGAACATGAACACTGAAGCTTTCTTT. It encodes CASSLGNMNTEAFF. The chain has TRBV7-2 and TRBJ1-1; D gene uncertain. The CDR3 is made up of 14 amino acids. CDR1 SGHTA and CDR2 FQGNSA come from the germline V gene. The ends were cut back, 1 base at V and 0 bases at J, with 6 bases in the middle.

In its sample, this clonotype was seen a few times. The genes are TRBV6-2 or TRBV6-3 and TRBJ1-4, with D uncertain. V dropped 7 bases and J dropped 0 bases, with 15 bases sitting between them. CDR3 length: 16 residues. In germline, CDR1 is MNHEY, CDR2 SVGEGT. CDR3 DNA sequence: TGTGCCAGCAAGCGGGCAGACCTTCCAACTAATGAAAAACTGTTTTTT. Protein: CASKRADLPTNEKLFF.

The chain has TRBV29-1 and TRBJ1-1, with a weak D call TRBD1 (6 bases). Trimming left V 4 bases short and J 4 bases short, with 22 bases between. CDR1 is SQVTM and CDR2 is ANQGSEA in the germline V gene. The CDR3 contains 16 residues. The CDR3 reads CSVVVRSQGQGTEAFF. CDR3 nucleotides: TGCAGCGTTGTCGTACGGTCACAGGGTCAGGGCACTGAAGCTTTCTTT.

This clonotype was seen a handful of times. The J gene is TRBJ2-7, the V gene TRBV7-9; 11 bases line up with TRBD2. V dropped 5 bases and J dropped 1; count of bases not matched to a gene: 4. CDR1 is SEHNR and CDR2 is FQNEAQ in the germline V gene (reference sequence). The CDR3 covers 15 residues. The CDR3 reads CASSDSGRESYEQYF. The CDR3 coding sequence is TGTGCCAGCAGCGATAGCGGGAGGGAATCCTACGAGCAGTACTTC.

In its sample, this clonotype was seen many times. This sequence joins TRBV7-2 and TRBJ2-5; 8 bases are shared with TRBD1. Germline trimming cut 5 bases from V and 5 bases from J; bases unmatched to any gene: 7. This CDR3 has 14 residues. CDR1 is SGHTA, CDR2 FQGNSA, per germline. DNA for the CDR3: TGTGCCAGCAGCCTTGGACAGGGAGCGGAGACCCAGTACTTC. The encoded protein is CASSLGQGAETQYF.

This clonotype was detected ten times or more. The V and J genes are TRBV19 and TRBJ2-6; D is possibly TRBD2 (6 bases). Trimming pared 7 bases from V and 0 bases from J, leaving 10 bases between. Germline V lookup: CDR1 LNHDA, CDR2 SQIVND (reference sequence). The CDR3 runs to 15 residues. The CDR3: CASTYGSSGANVLTF. In nucleotides, the CDR3 is TGTGCCAGTACCTACGGGAGCTCTGGGGCCAACGTCCTGACTTTC.

This clonotype was seen repeatedly, ten times or more. The chain carries TRBV7-2 and TRBJ2-3; TRBD2 aligns across 7 bases. V trimming: 5 bases; J trimming: 3 bases; junction bases outside the gene matches: 11. Germline V gives CDR1 SGHTA, CDR2 FQGNSA. This CDR3 is 16 amino acids long. The CDR3 coding sequence is TGTGCCAGCAGCCCAGGGAGGGCCTATAGGACAGATACGCAGTATTTT. It encodes CASSPGRAYRTDTQYF.

This clonotype has just a few counts. The CDR3 is CASRASGRNEQFF. The CDR3 nucleotides are TGTGCCAGTAGGGCTAGCGGGAGGAATGAGCAGTTCTTC. V and J are TRBV19 and TRBJ2-1; 11 bases are shared with TRBD2. Germline loops: CDR1 LNHDA, CDR2 SQIVND (reference sequence). The V segment lost 6 bases and the J segment 7 bases; nucleotides outside the gene matches: 2. The length of the CDR3 is 13 residues.

This clonotype was seen a handful of times. The DNA for the CDR3 is TGCAGTGCTAGAGATTTGGACCGGAACCCCTACGAGCAGTACTTC. It translates to CSARDLDRNPYEQYF. V usage is TRBV20-1 and J usage is TRBJ2-7; D gene uncertain. The V end was cut by 0 bases, the J end by 2 bases, with 14 bases between. CDR1 is DFQATT and CDR2 is SNEGSKA in the germline V gene (reference sequence). This CDR3 comprises 15 residues.

Of note for this clonotype: At one end the junction does not follow the germline gene, possibly because of a read error. This rearrangement joins TRBV28 to TRBJ1-2; D call uncertain. The CDR3 is made up of 12 amino acids. Germline assignment: CDR1 MDHEN and CDR2 SYDVKM. The CDR3 DNA is TGTGCCAGCGGGGTGGGGAACTGTGGCTACACCTTC. Amino acids: CASGVGNCGYTF.

This clonotype was observed at least ten times. V usage is TRBV11-2 and J usage is TRBJ1-3; 7 nucleotides agree with TRBD1. Germline V gene sequence: CDR1 SGHAT, CDR2 FQNNGV. This CDR3 is 15 amino acids long. V lost 3 bases to trimming and J lost 0 bases; unmatched junction nucleotides: 2. For the CDR3, the DNA is TGTGCCAGCAGCTTCCAGGGGGACTCTGGAAACACCATATATTTT. It translates to CASSFQGDSGNTIYF.

This clonotype was seen a handful of times. The chain combines TRBV20-1 with TRBJ1-5; 7 bases are shared with TRBD1. This CDR3 has 17 residues. Germline V CDR1 and CDR2: DFQATT, SNEGSKA (reference sequence). CDR3 sequence: CTRGRDREVYGNQPQHF. CDR3 DNA sequence: TGCACCCGTGGTAGAGACAGGGAGGTTTATGGCAATCAGCCCCAGCATTTT.

The CDR3 nucleotides read TGTGCCTGGAGTGTACGACGGACAGGTGGTCTCAGAACTGAAGCTTTCTTT. This translates into CAWSVRRTGGLRTEAFF. The chain combines TRBV30 with TRBJ1-1; 7 bases line up with TRBD1. Germline CDR1 reads GTSNPN; CDR2 reads SVGIG (reference sequence). The CDR3 is 17 amino acids. V lost 0 bases, J lost 5 bases, and 15 bases stayed unmatched.

This clonotype was counted only a few times. The rearrangement joins TRBV20-1 to TRBJ2-7, with D perhaps matching TRBD2 (6 bases). The CDR3 is 15 amino acids. Trimming took off 1 base at V and 0 bases at J, with 13 bases between the two ends. CDR1 DFQATT and CDR2 SNEGSKA come from the germline V gene (reference sequence). The CDR3 nucleotides are TGCAGTGCTAGAGGGTCCGGGGGTGGCTCCTACGAGCAGTACTTC. Protein product: CSARGSGGGSYEQYF.

The J gene is TRBJ2-6, the V gene TRBV4-2; no clear D gene. V was pared by 1 base and J by 0 bases, with 13 bases between. Germline CDR1 and CDR2: LGHNA and YNFKEQ. The CDR3 extends over 18 amino acids. The CDR3 spells CASSQVGIVGSGANVLTF. CDR3 bases: TGTGCCAGCAGCCAAGTTGGGATTGTGGGCTCTGGGGCCAACGTCCTGACTTTC.

The rearrangement links TRBV7-2 to TRBJ2-7; D is ambiguous. V was trimmed by 7 bases and J by 9 bases, leaving 10 bases between them. This CDR3 contains 10 residues. CDR1 is SGHTA and CDR2 is FQGNSA in the germline V gene. The CDR3 nucleotides read TGTGCCAGCACCCATGAGAGGCAGTACTTC. Protein product: CASTHERQYF. Supplemented by reference TRBV7-2 and TRBJ2-7, the full variable domain reads GAGVSQSPSNKVTEKGKDVELRCDPISGHTALYWYRQSLGQGLEFLIYFQGNSAPDKSGLPSDRFSAERTGGSVSTLTIQRTQQEDSAVYLCASTHERQYFGPGTRLTVT.